The T cell receptor (beta chain) described here comes from a study of lymphopenia after photon versus proton radiotherapy. The ends were cut back, 6 bases at V and 6 bases at J, with 12 bases in the middle. The length of the CDR3 is 13 residues. Germline V gene data show CDR1 as SEHNR and CDR2 as FQNEAQ (reference sequence). Points from the study as a whole: Photon-treated patients lost naive T cells and TCR diversity; proton-treated stayed stable. After lymphocyte nadir, photon-treated repertoires showed oligoclonal expansion, especially CD8+ Temra. Larger post-nadir TCR diversity loss correlated inversely with survival in deceased patients. Authors raise, but do not show, better survival with proton therapy.

The protocol was immunoSEQ multiplex PCR, while the TCRdb copy is restricted to in-frame clones and leaves out a portion. The sample contains 65,000 to 90,000 clones, less than 95% of which appear only once. In regard to this clone: As yet, its antigen is unknown.

This sequence was found in a woman aged 40 to 49 with cholangiocarcinoma. This chain links TRBV7-9 with TRBJ2-1, with a tentative D call TRBD2 (6 bases). Sequencing used peripheral blood, obtained from a patient treated with photon-based radiotherapy. Written as DNA, the CDR3 is TGTGCCAGCAGGCCGGGAGTTGGCAATGAGCAGTTCTTC. Its translation is CASRPGVGNEQFF.